This passage covers 32 T cell receptor beta chains from one sample sequenced in a study of cytomegalovirus exposure and HLA in healthy donors. Amplification used 60 Vbeta primers and 13 Jbeta primers. Sequencing used immunoSEQ multiplex PCR; TCRdb keeps in-frame clones, though not all of them. This sample has some 170,000 clones, with around 75% found just once. Sequenced input: PBMCs. The receptors shown here come from a female donor in good health and CMV-seronegative.

V is TRBV4-1 and J is TRBJ2-7, with D tentatively TRBD1 (5 bases). There are 16 residues in the CDR3. The V end lost 0 bases, the J end lost 4 bases, and 16 bases lay between the germline ends. The germline V gene has CDR1 MGHRA and CDR2 YSYEKL. This chain's CDR3 is CASSQEGLAAGYEQYF. CDR3 sequence (DNA): TGCGCCAGCAGCCAAGAAGGTTTGGCGGCAGGGTACGAGCAGTACTTC.

The V call is TRBV15, the J call TRBJ1-2; 7 bases match TRBD1. Germline V gene data show CDR1 as LNHNV and CDR2 as YYDKDF (reference sequence). CDR3 length: 16 residues. J gave up 3 bases and V 5 bases, and 12 bases lay outside the gene matches. CDR3 protein: CATSLIPGTAHYGYTF. The CDR3 bases are TGTGCCACCAGCCTTATACCCGGGACAGCCCACTATGGCTACACCTTC. Filled out from reference TRBV15 and TRBJ1-2, the complete variable domain reads DAMVIQNPRYQVTQFGKPVTLSCSQTLNHNVMYWYQQKSSQAPKLLFHYYDKDFNNEADTPDNFQSRRPNTSFCFLDIRSPGLGDTAMYLCATSLIPGTAHYGYTFGSGTRLTVV.

This sequence joins TRBV6-6 and TRBJ1-6; D is perhaps TRBD1 (5 bases). Germline values: CDR1 MNHNY, CDR2 SVGAGI (reference sequence). The length of the CDR3 is 15 residues. V was pared by 8 bases and J by 8 bases, with 19 bases between. The CDR3 is CASESYDSFYSPLHF. The CDR3, as DNA: TGTGCCAGCGAGAGCTACGACAGTTTCTATTCACCCCTCCACTTT.

The genes are TRBV10-3 and TRBJ1-3; 7 positions match TRBD1. J gave up 1 base and V 5 bases, and 5 bases lay outside the gene matches. The germline V gene has CDR1 ENHRY and CDR2 SYGVKD. The CDR3 loop spans 15 amino acids. The CDR3 sequence: CAISSDRESGNTIYF. CDR3 in DNA: TGTGCCATCAGTTCTGACAGGGAGTCTGGAAACACCATATATTTT.

This clone was seen only once. The rearrangement links TRBV4-1 to TRBJ1-5, with 10 positions matching TRBD1. The junction had 1 base not matched to a gene; V was cut back by 4 bases and J by 4 bases. CDR3 size: 14 residues. The germline V gene has CDR1 MGHRA and CDR2 YSYEKL. This chain's CDR3 is CASSRQGANQPQHF. CDR3 DNA: TGCGCCAGCAGCCGACAGGGGGCTAATCAGCCCCAGCATTTT.

The chain links TRBV7-3 to TRBJ1-1; TRBD1 might be the D (6 bases). Germline V gene lookup returns CDR1 SGHTA and CDR2 FQGTGA. Trimming removed 5 bases from V and 4 bases from J, with 17 bases in between. The CDR3 covers 15 residues. CDR3 DNA sequence: TGTGCCAGCAGCCCACAGGGTTTTCTGTTCACTGAAGCTTTCTTT. Its protein product is CASSPQGFLFTEAFF.

This clone was counted a few times. V is TRBV30 and J is TRBJ1-3; 8 bases are a match to TRBD1. This CDR3 spans 17 amino acids. The V gene end was trimmed by 3 bases and the J gene end by 0 bases; junction bases not matched to a gene: 10. Germline V gives CDR1 GTSNPN, CDR2 SVGIG (reference sequence). As DNA, the CDR3 is TGTGCCTGGAGGAGGGGACAGGTATTAAGCTCTGGAAACACCATATATTTT. This encodes CAWRRGQVLSSGNTIYF.

The chain has TRBV7-9 and TRBJ2-2; 9 bases match TRBD1. Germline CDR1 and CDR2: SEHNR and FQNEAQ (reference sequence). The trim removed 7 bases at V and 4 bases at J, leaving 7 bases unmatched. CDR3 length: 15 residues. The CDR3 nucleotides read TGTGCCAGCACCCCAGTGGGACAGGGCACCGGGGAGCTGTTTTTT. This encodes CASTPVGQGTGELFF.

The chain combines TRBV2 with TRBJ2-5; tentative D call: TRBD1 (5 bases). Germline V lookup: CDR1 SNHLY, CDR2 FYNNEI. Trimming took off 0 bases at V and 7 bases at J, with 9 bases between the two ends. This CDR3 spans 13 amino acids. The DNA for the CDR3 is TGTGCCAGCAGTGAAGCCGAGCAGGGGACCCAGTACTTC. Translating it yields CASSEAEQGTQYF. Supplemented by reference TRBV2 and TRBJ2-5, the full variable domain reads EPEVTQTPSHQVTQMGQEVILRCVPISNHLYFYWYRQILGQKVEFLVSFYNNEISEKSEIFDDQFSVERPDGSNFTLKIRSTKLEDSAMYFCASSEAEQGTQYFGPGTRLLVL.

The chain joins TRBV23-1 to TRBJ1-4; D unresolved. TRBV23-1 is an ORF, with its function uncertain. This CDR3 comprises 19 residues. Trimming removed 4 bases at V and 0 bases at J, with 21 bases between. The CDR3: CASSLPRADKLSTNEKLFF. The CDR3 bases are TGCGCCAGCAGTCTACCGCGGGCAGACAAACTATCAACTAATGAAAAACTGTTTTTT.

This rearrangement joins TRBV19 to TRBJ2-2; the match to TRBD2 covers 8 bases. Germline V gives CDR1 LNHDA, CDR2 SQIVND (reference sequence). The CDR3 is 16 residues long. The trim removed 2 bases at V and 4 bases at J, leaving 6 bases unmatched. In DNA form, the CDR3 reads TGTGCCAGTAGTATAATCGGCGGGGGGCGCACCGGGGAGCTGTTTTTT. Amino acids: CASSIIGGGRTGELFF.

J is TRBJ1-1 and V is TRBV5-1; D gene unclear. The germline gives CDR1 SGHRS, CDR2 YFSETQ. The V gene lost 0 bases and the J gene lost 4 bases, with 13 bases spanning the gap. The CDR3 has 15 amino acids. Written as DNA, the CDR3 is TGCGCCAGCAGCTTGGAGTCTCCGGGAGCCACTGAAGCTTTCTTT. This sequence encodes CASSLESPGATEAFF.

V is TRBV7-3 and J is TRBJ2-3; 10 positions agree with TRBD1. The CDR3 runs 16 residues. Germline loops: CDR1 SGHTA, CDR2 FQGTGA. Trimming removed 2 bases from V and 3 bases from J; junction bases left unmatched: 5. The CDR3 DNA sequence: TGTGCCAGCAGCTTAGACGGGGACAGGGGAACAGATACGCAGTATTTT. Translated, it gives CASSLDGDRGTDTQYF.

This clone came up a few times. The V call is TRBV6-1, the J call TRBJ1-1; possible D gene TRBD1, 6 bases. This CDR3 spans 15 amino acids. Per the germline V gene, CDR1 is MNHNS and CDR2 is SASEGT. The V gene lost 6 bases and the J gene lost 1 base, with 15 bases spanning the gap. CDR3 protein: CASSYTPGQNTEAFF. For the CDR3, the DNA is TGTGCCAGCAGCTATACCCCGGGACAGAACACTGAAGCTTTCTTT.

This chain joins TRBV30 and TRBJ1-5; 12 nucleotides match TRBD1. Per germline, CDR1 GTSNPN and CDR2 SVGIG (reference sequence). CDR3 size: 15 residues. V trimming: 0 bases; J trimming: 5 bases; junction bases outside the gene matches: 2. CDR3 nucleotide sequence: TGTGCCTGGAGTGTAGGGACAGGGGGCTATCAGCCCCAGCATTTT. Protein: CAWSVGTGGYQPQHF.

This clone was observed a single time. The chain uses TRBV28 and TRBJ2-7; D is perhaps TRBD1 (6 bases). The germline CDR1 and CDR2 sequences are MDHEN and SYDVKM. The CDR3 contains 14 residues. The V gene lost 5 bases and the J gene lost 0 bases, with 11 bases spanning the gap. CDR3 sequence reads: CASSILDSSYEQYF. CDR3 DNA: TGTGCCAGCAGTATCCTGGACAGCTCCTACGAGCAGTACTTC.

This clone was counted once. The chain joins TRBV7-3 to TRBJ2-7; D may be TRBD2 (6 bases). This CDR3 contains 14 residues. V lost 2 bases and J lost 9, with 17 bases in between. Per germline, CDR1 SGHTA and CDR2 FQGTGA. DNA of the CDR3: TGTGCCAGCAGCTTAGCCCCATTGGGGGGAGCGCAGTACTTC. Its translation: CASSLAPLGGAQYF.

The chain carries TRBV19 and TRBJ1-2; D is unclear. V was shortened by 3 bases and J by 8 bases, with 19 bases between the two germline ends. Germline CDR1 is LNHDA and CDR2 is SQIVND (reference sequence). This CDR3 spans 15 amino acids. CDR3 sequence: CASSIGGLQRIGYTF. CDR3 in DNA: TGTGCCAGTAGTATTGGAGGACTCCAAAGGATCGGCTACACCTTC.

This chain joins TRBV28 and TRBJ1-2; 8 bases align to TRBD1. Germline V gives CDR1 MDHEN, CDR2 SYDVKM. J lost 4 bases, V lost 4 bases, and 5 bases had no gene match. This CDR3 is 14 amino acids long. The CDR3 nucleotides are TGTGCCAGCAGTTCAGGGGGGACAGGCTATGGCTACACCTTC. It is translated as CASSSGGTGYGYTF.

V is TRBV4-1 and J is TRBJ2-5, with D uncertain. This CDR3 region has 13 residues. Germline CDR1 MGHRA, CDR2 YSYEKL. Trimming cost V 1 base and J 5 bases, with 8 bases left between them. CDR3 nucleotides: TGCGCCAGCAGCCAAGCTGAGAGGGAGACCCAGTACTTC. Its translation: CASSQAERETQYF.

This chain links TRBV5-6 with TRBJ2-5; TRBD2 is a possible D gene (6 bases). The closer fit of TRBJ2-7 to the DNA end suggests the J call may be wrong. The CDR3 sequence is 15 residues long. Germline V gives CDR1 SGHDT, CDR2 YYEEEE. In DNA, the CDR3 is TGTGCCAGCAGTACCTTCGGTAGCGGTACCTACGAGCAGTACTTC. Translating it yields CASSTFGSGTYEQYF.

This chain joins TRBV5-1 and TRBJ2-7, with no clear D. This CDR3 spans 13 amino acids. Per the germline V gene, CDR1 is SGHRS and CDR2 is YFSETQ. V lost 0 bases and J 5 bases, leaving 9 bases between the germline ends. The CDR3 reads CASSLATMHEQYF. As DNA, the CDR3 is TGCGCCAGCAGCTTGGCCACAATGCACGAGCAGTACTTC.

This clone came up a few times. This chain links TRBV29-1 with TRBJ1-2; TRBD1 matches at 7 bases. V shed 0 bases and J 0 bases; nucleotides not matched to a gene: 7. The germline gives CDR1 SQVTM, CDR2 ANQGSEA. The CDR3 has 16 amino acids. Written as DNA, the CDR3 is TGCAGCGTTGAAGACCCTCTGAGGGGGCCTAACTATGGCTACACCTTC. It translates to CSVEDPLRGPNYGYTF.

The chain couples TRBV7-6 to TRBJ1-3, with a tentative D call TRBD1 (6 bases). Per germline, CDR1 SGHVS and CDR2 FNYEAQ. The germline V and J ends were trimmed by 4 bases and 6 bases, with 16 bases remaining between them. The CDR3 runs 15 residues. The CDR3 DNA reads as TGTGCCAGCAGCTCGGGACACCCAAGAGAAAACACCATATATTTT. It yields the protein CASSSGHPRENTIYF.

The chain links TRBV28 to TRBJ1-5; no firm D call. The V gene's germline CDR1 is MDHEN and CDR2 SYDVKM. The V end lost 8 bases, the J end lost 2 bases, and 19 bases lay between the germline ends. CDR3 length: 16 residues. CDR3 in amino acids: CASFPRGPGGNQPQHF. The CDR3, as DNA: TGTGCCAGCTTTCCCCGAGGGCCCGGGGGCAATCAGCCCCAGCATTTT.

This clone was counted only a few times. This chain links TRBV5-1 with TRBJ2-7; 10 positions agree with TRBD1. The length of the CDR3 is 14 residues. CDR1 is SGHRS, CDR2 YFSETQ, per germline. V lost 4 bases, J lost 2 bases, and 3 bases stayed unmatched. The DNA of the CDR3 is TGCGCCAGCAGCCCCGGGACAGGGGCCTACGAGCAGTACTTC. This gives the protein CASSPGTGAYEQYF.

This clone appeared a few times. This rearrangement joins TRBV5-4 to TRBJ1-2; possible D gene TRBD1, 6 bases. The CDR3 is 14 amino acids. V was shortened by 0 bases and J by 5 bases, with 11 bases between the two germline ends. Looked up from germline, CDR1 is SGHNT and CDR2 is YYREEE (reference sequence). In DNA form, the CDR3 reads TGTGCCAGCAGCTTGGGACAGGATGCGTATGGCTACACCTTC. Protein product: CASSLGQDAYGYTF.

V and J are TRBV11-2 and TRBJ2-1, with 9 positions matching TRBD2. V was clipped by 8 bases and J by 6 bases; unmatched bases: 5. The CDR3 has 13 amino acids. Looked up from germline, CDR1 is SGHAT and CDR2 is FQNNGV. CDR3 coding DNA: TGTGCCAGCTGGCGGGGGGGCCCCAATGAGCAGTTCTTC. Its translation is CASWRGGPNEQFF.

In the case of this clone: Different DNA sequences within this sample yield the same CDR3. The CDR3 region is CASSLGQGASYEQYF. The CDR3 nucleotides read TGCGCCAGCAGCTTGGGACAGGGGGCCTCCTACGAGCAGTACTTC. The V gene is TRBV5-1, the J gene TRBJ2-7; 10 bases are a match to TRBD1. This CDR3 has 15 amino acids. CDR1 and CDR2 (germline): SGHRS, YFSETQ. The junction had 0 bases not matched to a gene; V was cut back by 0 bases and J by 0 bases.

This clone was seen only a few times. The chain combines TRBV4-3 with TRBJ2-5, with 11 bases matching TRBD2. The J call could be wrong; TRBJ2-7 is a better fit for the DNA end. CDR1 and CDR2 (germline): LGHNA, YSLEER. The CDR3 spans 14 residues. As DNA, the CDR3 is TGCGCCAGCAGCCTAGGACTAGCGGGCGGCGAGCAGTACTTC. Translating it yields CASSLGLAGGEQYF.

This chain links TRBV7-2 with TRBJ1-1; TRBD1 matches 8 bases. The CDR3 loop spans 14 amino acids. Germline CDR1 is SGHTA and CDR2 is FQGNSA. V shed 5 bases, J shed 6 bases, and the junction held 8 bases outside the gene matches. This chain's CDR3 is CASSALTGVAEAFF. The CDR3 bases are TGTGCCAGCAGCGCCTTGACAGGGGTGGCTGAAGCTTTCTTT.

The J gene is TRBJ1-1, the V gene TRBV5-1; the match to TRBD1 covers 8 bases. Trimming took 7 bases from V and 1 from J; bases not matched to a gene: 6. The CDR3 is 14 residues long. The germline CDR1 and CDR2 sequences are SGHRS and YFSETQ. The CDR3 nucleotides read TGCGCCAGCGAACAGGGGGGCGGGAACACTGAAGCTTTCTTT. It encodes CASEQGGGNTEAFF.